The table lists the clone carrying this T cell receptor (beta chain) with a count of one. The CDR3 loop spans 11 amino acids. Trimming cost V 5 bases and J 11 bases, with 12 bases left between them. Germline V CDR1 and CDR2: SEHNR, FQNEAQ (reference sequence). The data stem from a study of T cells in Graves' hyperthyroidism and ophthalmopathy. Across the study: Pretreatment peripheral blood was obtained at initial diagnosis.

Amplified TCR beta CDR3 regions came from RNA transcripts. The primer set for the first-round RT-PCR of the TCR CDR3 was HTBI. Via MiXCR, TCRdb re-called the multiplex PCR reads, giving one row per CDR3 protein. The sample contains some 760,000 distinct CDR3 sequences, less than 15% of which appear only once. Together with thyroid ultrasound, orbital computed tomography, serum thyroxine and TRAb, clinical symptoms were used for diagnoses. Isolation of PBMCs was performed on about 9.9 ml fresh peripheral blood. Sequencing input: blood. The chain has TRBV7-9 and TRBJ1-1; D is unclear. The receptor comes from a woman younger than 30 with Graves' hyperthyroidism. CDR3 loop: CASSPGQNAFF. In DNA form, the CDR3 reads TGTGCCAGCAGCCCGGGTCAGAACGCTTTCTTT.